These 3 T cell receptor beta chains came from one sample sequenced in a study of cytotoxic CD8 clonotypes in ibrutinib-treated CLL. Assay: immunoSEQ multiplex PCR; the TCRdb copy retains only in-frame clones and omits some. Counted here are tens of thousands of clones, under 80% occurring once; the ten biggest clones make up around a fifth. The sequencing here drew on PBMCs, taken after 24 months of ibrutinib treatment. These receptors came from a human donor with chronic lymphocytic leukemia.

The V call is TRBV30, the J call TRBJ1-5, with D unclear. The CDR3 runs to 13 residues. Trimming stripped 3 bases from V and 6 bases from J, with 12 bases between. Looked up from germline, CDR1 is GTSNPN and CDR2 is SVGIG (reference sequence). The CDR3 nucleotides are TGTGCCTGGAGGATGCAGGCGGGTCAGCCCCAGCATTTT. Residues: CAWRMQAGQPQHF.

The chain has TRBV6-1 and TRBJ2-2, with 9 bases fitting TRBD1. The junction had 4 bases not matched to a gene; V was cut back by 2 bases and J by 0 bases. Germline-derived CDR1 and CDR2 are MNHNS and SASEGT. This CDR3 contains 17 residues. CDR3: CASSESRQGANTGELFF. The CDR3 region has the DNA TGTGCCAGCAGTGAATCCAGACAGGGGGCGAACACCGGGGAGCTGTTTTTT.

This clone has a single count. The rearrangement joins TRBV13 to TRBJ2-6; possibly TRBD1 for D (5 bases). The CDR3 loop spans 17 amino acids. V shed 0 bases and J shed 2 bases, with 11 bases lying between them. CDR1 is PRHDT, CDR2 FYEKMQ, per germline (reference sequence). The CDR3 sequence: CASSLGGVRAGANVLTF. CDR3 nucleotides: TGTGCCAGCAGCTTAGGAGGGGTTCGCGCTGGGGCCAACGTCCTGACTTTC.